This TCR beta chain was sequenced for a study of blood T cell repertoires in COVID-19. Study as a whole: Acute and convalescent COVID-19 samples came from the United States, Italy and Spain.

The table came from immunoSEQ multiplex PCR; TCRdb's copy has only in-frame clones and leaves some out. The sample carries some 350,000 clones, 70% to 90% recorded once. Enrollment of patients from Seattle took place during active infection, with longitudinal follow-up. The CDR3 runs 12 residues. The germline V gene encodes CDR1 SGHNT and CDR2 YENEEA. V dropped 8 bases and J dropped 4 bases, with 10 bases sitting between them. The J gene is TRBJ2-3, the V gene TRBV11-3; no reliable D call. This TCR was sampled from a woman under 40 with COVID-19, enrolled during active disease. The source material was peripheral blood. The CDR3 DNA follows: TGTGCCAGCTCTCGCTCGGCAGATACGCAGTATTTT. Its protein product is CASSRSADTQYF.